The 19 T cell receptor beta chains below were found in one sample sequenced in a study of blood T cell repertoires in COVID-19. The data were produced by immunoSEQ multiplex PCR, yet TCRdb's version contains in-frame clones alone and is incomplete. The profile covers over 200,000 clones, with over 70% appearing a single time and approximately 8.6% taken by the ten largest. The source material was peripheral blood. These receptors were obtained from a man between 40 and 49 years old with active or convalescent COVID-19.

J is TRBJ1-2 and V is TRBV9, with no clear D. In germline, CDR1 is SGDLS, CDR2 YYNGEE. The CDR3 is made up of 14 amino acids. V was clipped by 3 bases and J by 3 bases, with 12 bases between them. As DNA, the CDR3 is TGTGCCAGCAGCGGGGCAGGCGACCACTATGGCTACACCTTC. Amino acid sequence: CASSGAGDHYGYTF.

The V and J genes are TRBV6-1 and TRBJ2-7, with 8 bases identical to TRBD1. V was pared by 0 bases and J by 4 bases, with 5 bases of the junction left unmatched. CDR1 and CDR2 (germline): MNHNS, SASEGT. This CDR3 has 15 amino acids. In nucleotides, the CDR3 is TGTGCCAGCAGTGAAGCCAGAGGACAGGGATACGAGCAGTACTTC. Its protein product is CASSEARGQGYEQYF.

J is TRBJ2-6 and V is TRBV9, with TRBD1 as a possible D gene (5 bases). In germline, CDR1 is SGDLS, CDR2 YYNGEE. The V gene lost 3 bases and the J gene lost 0 bases, with 13 bases spanning the gap. CDR3 length: 17 residues. The CDR3 nucleotides read TGTGCCAGCAGCGGGACGACAGCCTCCTCTGGGGCCAACGTCCTGACTTTC. Its protein is CASSGTTASSGANVLTF.

This rearrangement joins TRBV6-2 or TRBV6-3 to TRBJ2-6; tentative D call: TRBD1 (5 bases). The CDR3 is 14 amino acids. V lost 5 bases and J lost 7, with 12 bases in between. CDR1 is MNHEY, CDR2 SVGEGT, per germline. The CDR3 DNA follows: TGTGCCAGCAGTGACCCCCAGGGAGCCAACGTCCTGACTTTC. Translating it yields CASSDPQGANVLTF.

The CDR3 nucleotides are TGCGCCAGCAGCCAAGCCCCCTGGGACAGGGGACGAGGCTACACCTTC. The encoded protein is CASSQAPWDRGRGYTF. The rearrangement links TRBV4-3 to TRBJ1-2; 10 nucleotides agree with TRBD1. This CDR3 spans 16 amino acids. CDR1 is LGHNA, CDR2 YSLEER, per germline. V dropped 1 base and J dropped 8; count of bases not matched to a gene: 10.

V usage is TRBV2 and J usage is TRBJ2-3; D call uncertain. The CDR3 is 13 residues long. Germline values: CDR1 SNHLY, CDR2 FYNNEI. Trimming removed 6 bases from V and 1 base from J, with 8 bases in between. Here the CDR3 reads CASRESRTDTQYF. The DNA of the CDR3 is TGTGCCAGCAGGGAATCTCGCACAGATACGCAGTATTTT. The full variable domain, completed using reference TRBV2 and TRBJ2-3, is EPEVTQTPSHQVTQMGQEVILRCVPISNHLYFYWYRQILGQKVEFLVSFYNNEISEKSEIFDDQFSVERPDGSNFTLKIRSTKLEDSAMYFCASRESRTDTQYFGPGTRLTVL.

The rearrangement joins TRBV6-6 to TRBJ2-2, with 8 bases aligning to TRBD1. The germline V gene has CDR1 MNHNY and CDR2 SVGAGI (reference sequence). CDR3 length equals 16 residues. J gave up 0 bases and V 4 bases, and 4 bases lay outside the gene matches. The CDR3 is CASSWTGPSNTGELFF. The CDR3 nucleotides are TGTGCCAGCAGTTGGACAGGGCCGTCGAACACCGGGGAGCTGTTTTTT.

The chain joins TRBV18 to TRBJ2-1, with D maybe TRBD2 (5 bases). Germline lookup yields CDR1 KGHSH and CDR2 LQKENI. V lost 4 bases, J lost 0 bases, and 13 bases lay in between. The CDR3 has 16 residues. The CDR3 bases are TGTGCCAGCTCACGGCAAGCGGCCCTCTCCTACAATGAGCAGTTCTTC. It yields the protein CASSRQAALSYNEQFF.

The rearrangement links TRBV30 to TRBJ2-2, with a weak D call TRBD1 (5 bases). The CDR3 is made up of 16 amino acids. V gave up 0 bases and J gave up 1 base, with 12 bases separating them. Germline lookup yields CDR1 GTSNPN and CDR2 SVGIG (reference sequence). CDR3 residues: CAWSVGQGGNTGELFF. CDR3 coding DNA: TGTGCCTGGAGTGTCGGGCAGGGTGGGAACACCGGGGAGCTGTTTTTT.

J is TRBJ1-5 and V is TRBV10-2; maybe TRBD1 (6 bases). The length of the CDR3 is 12 residues. Germline V gene lookup returns CDR1 WSHSY and CDR2 SAAADI. V was cut by 7 bases and J by 4 bases, with 8 bases left in between. CDR3 bases: TGCGCCAGCACCCAGGGGAATCAGCCCCAGCATTTT. Protein product: CASTQGNQPQHF.

This clone was picked up a small number of times. The rearrangement links TRBV27 to TRBJ1-1; TRBD1 agrees at 9 bases. This CDR3 comprises 14 residues. V lost 4 bases to trimming and J lost 2 bases; unmatched junction nucleotides: 2. Germline CDR1 reads MNHEY; CDR2 reads SMNVEV (reference sequence). The CDR3 reads CASSWDRANTEAFF. The CDR3 DNA reads TGTGCCAGCAGTTGGGACAGGGCTAACACTGAAGCTTTCTTT.

This rearrangement joins TRBV7-2 to TRBJ2-3; D is uncertain. CDR3 size: 13 residues. Trimming removed 2 bases from V and 6 bases from J, with 9 bases in between. The germline V gene has CDR1 SGHTA and CDR2 FQGNSA. CDR3 amino acids: CASSLNLRDTQYF. The DNA of the CDR3 is TGTGCCAGCAGCTTAAACCTGAGGGATACGCAGTATTTT.

The CDR3 nucleotides read TGTGCCAGCAGTGCGGGACAGACCTATGGCTACACCTTC. Translating gives CASSAGQTYGYTF. The rearrangement uses TRBV2 and TRBJ1-2; 7 bases map to TRBD1. V lost 4 bases, J lost 4 bases, and 3 bases stayed unmatched. The CDR3 consists of 13 residues. The germline gives CDR1 SNHLY, CDR2 FYNNEI.

The chain carries TRBV28 and TRBJ1-1, with D perhaps matching TRBD1 (5 bases). Germline V gives CDR1 MDHEN, CDR2 SYDVKM. This CDR3 region has 14 residues. Deletions cut 3 bases from V and 8 bases from J, with 16 bases between. The CDR3 sequence: CASSLAYGGDEAFF. CDR3 DNA: TGTGCCAGCAGTTTGGCCTATGGGGGGGACGAAGCTTTCTTT. Full variable domain (rest looked up from reference TRBV28 and TRBJ1-1): DVKVTQSSRYLVKRTGEKVFLECVQDMDHENMFWYRQDPGLGLRLIYFSYDVKMKEKGDIPEGYSVSREKKERFSLILESASTNQTSMYLCASSLAYGGDEAFFGQGTRLTVV.

V is TRBV5-1 and J is TRBJ2-1; 7 bases agree with TRBD1. Germline V gene data show CDR1 as SGHRS and CDR2 as YFSETQ. With V trimmed by 0 bases and J by 9 bases, 9 bases remained unmatched. The CDR3 has 15 residues. The chain's CDR3 is CASSLVTGDGVEQFF. For the CDR3, the DNA is TGCGCCAGCAGCTTGGTAACAGGGGATGGGGTTGAGCAGTTCTTC.

V usage is TRBV30 and J usage is TRBJ1-2; D gene ambiguous. Germline loops: CDR1 GTSNPN, CDR2 SVGIG (reference sequence). Deletions cut 4 bases from V and 6 bases from J, with 12 bases between. The CDR3 totals 12 residues. The CDR3 sequence is CAWNFGGDGYTF. The CDR3 nucleotides are TGTGCCTGGAATTTCGGAGGTGATGGCTACACCTTC.

V gene TRBV30 combines with J gene TRBJ1-3; D is unclear. The CDR3 is 12 residues long. Trimming left V 6 bases short and J 2 bases short, with 8 bases between. Per the germline V gene, CDR1 is GTSNPN and CDR2 is SVGIG (reference sequence). CDR3 bases: TGTGCCTGTCGGACTGCTGGAAACACCATATATTTT. As protein: CACRTAGNTIYF.

A few counts support this clone. Other DNA sequences from this sample encode an identical CDR3 as well. This chain joins TRBV6-5 and TRBJ1-2; 8 bases are a match to TRBD1. CDR1 MNHEY and CDR2 SVGAGI come from the germline V gene. The J segment lost 5 bases and the V segment lost 5 bases, leaving 10 bases of the junction unmatched. This CDR3 is built from 15 residues. The CDR3 reads CASSTGQGASYGYTF. CDR3 nucleotides: TGTGCCAGCAGTACCGGACAGGGCGCCTCATATGGCTACACCTTC.

A single count supports this clone. The chain employs TRBV7-9 and TRBJ1-5; no reliable D call. The CDR3 covers 17 residues. V shed 2 bases and J shed 7 bases, with 21 bases lying between them. Germline V lookup: CDR1 SEHNR, CDR2 FQNEAQ (reference sequence). CDR3 DNA sequence: TGTGCCAGCAGCTTATACGCCCCGGGTGCCTTACGGCAGCCCCAGCATTTT. This translates into CASSLYAPGALRQPQHF.